The T cell receptor beta chain described here comes from a study of blood T cell repertoires in COVID-19 (dated by TCRdb to the early 2020s). Regarding the research as a whole: Samples covering the acute and convalescent phases of COVID-19 were provided by collaborators in the United States, Italy and Spain. The material from the prospective study consisted of cDNA or gDNA derived from T cells, B-cell-depleted T cells, or PBMCs. Subjects who had been exposed to COVID-19, were actively infected with it, or had recovered from it provided the deeply sampled blood TCRbeta repertoires that made up the dataset. The repertoires were released in a freely available public database intended as a resource for research on the immune response to SARS-CoV-2. The samples were drawn from the first 160 participants of the ongoing ImmuneRACE study and from 950 to 1,500 subjects provided by 6 global collaborators. The sample metadata nearly always contained a de-identified subject ID, COVID-19 status, age in years and sex. HLA class I and class II types, where available, came from metadata supplied by the sample provider rather than from assay-based typing. Results and caveats for the whole study, not just this receptor: The quantity of clinical and demographic metadata differed by source and by participant and was supplied without curation.

To note about this clone: Its antigen specificity is not known. Base qualities are missing; no much larger clone stands one base away.

TCRbeta CDR3 regions were amplified from genomic DNA using the immunoSEQ Assay, a bias-controlled multiplex PCR. The original pipeline was this. Nucleated cell counts per sample were estimated from amplification of reference gene primers within the assay. Sequence reads were collapsed and filtered to measure the absolute abundance of every unique TCRbeta CDR3 rearrangement. For each sample, productive Simpson clonality was calculated by taking the square root of Simpson's diversity index across productive rearrangements. The clones in this table, taken by TCRdb from immuneACCESS, are in-frame only. Not every clone is retained; where verified, under half of the shortfall comes from an unresolved V gene, and the cause of the rest is unknown. The V and J calls and the clone size are those of that table, but D and trimming were determined from the DNA. The sample includes 150,000 to 200,000 clones, with approximately 83% observed a single time. The biggest ten clones account for around 9% of the sample.

The collaborating institutions used their own protocols to collect whole blood in K2EDTA tubes. Collaborator samples were shipped for TCRbeta analysis as frozen whole blood, isolated PBMCs, or DNA extracted from either sample type. The CDR3, cysteine through phenylalanine, is 16 amino acids long. CDR3 DNA is the only sequence kept; it has 48 bases, read in frame from the first base. V and J are trimmed by 0 bases and 1 base, and the gene matches miss 1 base of the junction. CDR1 and CDR2 were assigned from the germline V gene as KGHSH and LQKENI. Rearrangement joined TRBV18 to TRBJ1-4, and TRBD1 matches 8 of the central bases. The specimen was peripheral blood. The receptor was derived from a man aged 50 or older with active or convalescent COVID-19. The nucleotide sequence is given as TGTGCCAGCTCACCACCAACAGGGGGAACTAATGAAAAACTGTTTTTT. The encoded protein is CASSPPTGGTNEKLFF.